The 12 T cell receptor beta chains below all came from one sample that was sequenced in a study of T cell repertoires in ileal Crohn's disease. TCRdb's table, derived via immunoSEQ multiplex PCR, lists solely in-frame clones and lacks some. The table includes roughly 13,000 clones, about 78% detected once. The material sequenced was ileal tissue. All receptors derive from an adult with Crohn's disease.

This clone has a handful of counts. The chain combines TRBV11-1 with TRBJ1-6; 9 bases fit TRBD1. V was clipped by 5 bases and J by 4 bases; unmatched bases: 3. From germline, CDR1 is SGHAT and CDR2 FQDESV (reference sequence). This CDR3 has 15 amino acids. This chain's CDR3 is CASSRQGGYNSPLHF. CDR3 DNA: TGTGCCAGCAGCCGACAGGGGGGATATAATTCACCCCTCCACTTT.

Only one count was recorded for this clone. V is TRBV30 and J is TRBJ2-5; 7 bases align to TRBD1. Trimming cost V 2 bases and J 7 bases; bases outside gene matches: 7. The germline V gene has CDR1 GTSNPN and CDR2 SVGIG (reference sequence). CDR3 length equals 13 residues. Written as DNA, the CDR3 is TGTGCCTGGAGTTCACAGGGGTTGGCGACCCAGTACTTC. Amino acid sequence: CAWSSQGLATQYF.

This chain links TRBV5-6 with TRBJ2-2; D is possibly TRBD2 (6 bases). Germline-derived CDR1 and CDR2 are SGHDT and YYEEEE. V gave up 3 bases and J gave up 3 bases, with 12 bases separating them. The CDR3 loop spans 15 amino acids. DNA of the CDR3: TGTGCCAGCAGCTCCTGGGGGGTCCACACCGGGGAGCTGTTTTTT. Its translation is CASSSWGVHTGELFF.

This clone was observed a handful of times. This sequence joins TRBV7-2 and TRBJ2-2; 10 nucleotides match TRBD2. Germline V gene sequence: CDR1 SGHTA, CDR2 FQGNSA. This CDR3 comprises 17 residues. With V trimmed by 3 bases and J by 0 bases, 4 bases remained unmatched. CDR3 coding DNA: TGTGCCAGCAGCTTCCGTAGCGGGAGGACGAACACCGGGGAGCTGTTTTTT. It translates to CASSFRSGRTNTGELFF.

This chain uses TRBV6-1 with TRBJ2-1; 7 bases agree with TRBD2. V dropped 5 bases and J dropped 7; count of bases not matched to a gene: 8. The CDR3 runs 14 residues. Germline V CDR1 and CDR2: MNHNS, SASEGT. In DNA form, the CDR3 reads TGTGCCAGCAGTAGGACTAGTTTAACGAATGAGCAGTTCTTC. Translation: CASSRTSLTNEQFF.

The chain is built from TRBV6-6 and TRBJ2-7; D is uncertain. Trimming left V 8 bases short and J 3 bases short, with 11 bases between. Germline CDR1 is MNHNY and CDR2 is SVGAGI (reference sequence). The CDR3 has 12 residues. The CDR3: CASSSSIYEQYF. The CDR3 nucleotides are TGTGCCAGCTCCTCCAGTATCTACGAGCAGTACTTC.

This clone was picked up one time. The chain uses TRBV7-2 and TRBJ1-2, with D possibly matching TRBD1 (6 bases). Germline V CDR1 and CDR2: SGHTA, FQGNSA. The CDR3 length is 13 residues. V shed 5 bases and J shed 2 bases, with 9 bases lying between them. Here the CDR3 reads CASSPDRNYGYTF. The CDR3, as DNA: TGTGCCAGCAGCCCGGACAGAAACTATGGCTACACCTTC.

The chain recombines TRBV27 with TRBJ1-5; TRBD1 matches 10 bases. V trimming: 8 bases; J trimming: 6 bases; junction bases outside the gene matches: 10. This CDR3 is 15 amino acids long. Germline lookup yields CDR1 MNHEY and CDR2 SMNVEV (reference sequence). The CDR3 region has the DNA TGTGCCAGCCGTACTCCCGGGACAGGGGTTCAGCCCCAGCATTTT. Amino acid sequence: CASRTPGTGVQPQHF.

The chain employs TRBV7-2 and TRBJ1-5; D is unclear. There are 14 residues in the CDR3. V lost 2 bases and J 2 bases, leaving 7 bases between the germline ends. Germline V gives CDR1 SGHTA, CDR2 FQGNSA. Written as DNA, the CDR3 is TGTGCCAGCAGCTTAACCGGGGGCAATCAGCCCCAGCATTTT. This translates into CASSLTGGNQPQHF.

The CDR3 coding sequence is TGCGCCAGCAGCGGCCCGGGGTTCACTGAAGCTTTCTTT. This translates into CASSGPGFTEAFF. V is TRBV5-1 and J is TRBJ1-1; D ambiguous. The V and J ends lost 4 bases and 4 bases respectively, with 11 bases between them. The CDR3 loop spans 13 amino acids. Germline-derived CDR1 and CDR2 are SGHRS and YFSETQ.

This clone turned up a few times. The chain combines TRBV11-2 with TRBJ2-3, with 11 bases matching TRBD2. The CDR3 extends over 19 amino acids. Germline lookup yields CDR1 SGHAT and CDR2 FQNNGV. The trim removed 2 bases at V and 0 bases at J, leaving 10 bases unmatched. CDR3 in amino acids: CASSLSAASGGLSTDTQYF. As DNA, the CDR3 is TGTGCCAGCAGCTTATCCGCGGCTAGCGGGGGGCTCAGCACAGATACGCAGTATTTT.

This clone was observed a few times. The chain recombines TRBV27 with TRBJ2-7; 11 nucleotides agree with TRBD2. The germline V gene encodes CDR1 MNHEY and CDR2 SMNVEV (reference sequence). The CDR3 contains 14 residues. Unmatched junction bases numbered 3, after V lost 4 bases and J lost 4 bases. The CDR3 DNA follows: TGTGCCAGCAGTTCGGGACTAGCGGTGTACGAGCAGTACTTC. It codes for CASSSGLAVYEQYF.